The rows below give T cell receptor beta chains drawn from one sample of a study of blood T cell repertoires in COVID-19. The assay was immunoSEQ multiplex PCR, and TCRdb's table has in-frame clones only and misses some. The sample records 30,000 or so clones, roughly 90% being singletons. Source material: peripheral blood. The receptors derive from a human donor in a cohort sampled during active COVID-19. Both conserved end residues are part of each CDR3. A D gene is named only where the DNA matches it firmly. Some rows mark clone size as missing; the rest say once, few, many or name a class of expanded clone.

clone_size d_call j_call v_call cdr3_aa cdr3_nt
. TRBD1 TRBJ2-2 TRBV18 CASSSAPNTGAGELFF TGTGCCAGCTCCTCCGCGCCGAATACAGGGGCCGGGGAGCTGTTTTTT
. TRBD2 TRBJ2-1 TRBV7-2 CASSLASGVLEEQFF TGTGCCAGCAGCTTGGCTAGCGGGGTTCTAGAGGAGCAGTTCTTC
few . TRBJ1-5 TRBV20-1 CSAFEAGQHF TGCAGTGCCTTCGAGGCCGGGCAGCATTTT
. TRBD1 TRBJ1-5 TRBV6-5 CASRKQGDQPQHF TGTGCCAGCAGAAAACAGGGGGATCAGCCCCAGCATTTT
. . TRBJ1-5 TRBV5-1 CASSNRDINQPQHF TGCGCCAGCAGCAACCGGGACATTAATCAGCCCCAGCATTTT
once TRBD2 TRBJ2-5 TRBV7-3 CASSSTSGGAETQYF TGTGCCAGCAGCTCGACTAGCGGGGGGGCCGAGACCCAGTACTTC
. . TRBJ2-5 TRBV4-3 CASSRGLDQETQYF TGCGCCAGCAGCCGAGGACTGGACCAAGAGACCCAGTACTTC
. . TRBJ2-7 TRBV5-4 CASSLGTAPSYEQYF TGTGCCAGCAGCTTGGGGACAGCACCATCCTACGAGCAGTACTTC
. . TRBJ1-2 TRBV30 CAWSVQTQGYYGYTF TGTGCCTGGAGCGTCCAAACACAGGGTTACTATGGCTACACCTTC
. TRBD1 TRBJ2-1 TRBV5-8 CASSLSTGTGDNEQFF TGTGCCAGCAGCTTAAGTACCGGGACAGGGGACAATGAGCAGTTCTTC
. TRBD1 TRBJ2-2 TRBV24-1 CATSGHRGLANTGELFF TGTGCCACCAGTGGCCACAGGGGTTTAGCAAACACCGGGGAGCTGTTTTTT
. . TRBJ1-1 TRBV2 CASSVGWSGEAFF TGTGCCAGCAGTGTAGGTTGGAGCGGTGAAGCTTTCTTT
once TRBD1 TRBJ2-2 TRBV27 CASSLSAGGVNTGELFF TGTGCCAGCAGTTTATCGGCAGGGGGCGTGAACACCGGGGAGCTGTTTTTT
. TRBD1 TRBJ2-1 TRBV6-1 CASSEETGGVVDNEQFF TGTGCCAGCAGTGAGGAGACAGGGGGTGTCGTCGACAATGAGCAGTTCTTC
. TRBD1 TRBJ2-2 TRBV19 CASRVDRGGTGELFF TGTGCCAGTAGGGTAGACAGGGGTGGCACCGGGGAGCTGTTTTTT
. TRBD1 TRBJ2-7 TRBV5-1 CASSRGGQGAYEQYF TGCGCCAGCAGCCGTGGGGGACAGGGGGCCTACGAGCAGTACTTC
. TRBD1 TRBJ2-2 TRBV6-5 CASSRAWTGTEELFF TGTGCCAGCAGCCGCGCCTGGACAGGGACGGAGGAGCTGTTTTTT
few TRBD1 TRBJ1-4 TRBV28 CASSFGTGVNEKLFF TGTGCCAGCAGTTTTGGGACAGGAGTTAATGAAAAACTGTTTTTT
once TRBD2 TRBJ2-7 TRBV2 CASSDGTSGSYEQYF TGTGCCAGCAGTGACGGGACTAGCGGTTCCTACGAGCAGTACTTC
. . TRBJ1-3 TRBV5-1 CASSLFPTGNTIYF TGCGCCAGCAGCTTGTTCCCGACAGGAAACACCATATATTTT
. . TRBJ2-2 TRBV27 CASSFGGASSAGELFF TGTGCCAGCAGTTTTGGGGGGGCTAGTTCGGCCGGGGAGCTGTTTTTT
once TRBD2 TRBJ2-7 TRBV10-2 CASSQLAGPYEQYF TGCGCCAGCAGTCAACTAGCGGGCCCTTACGAGCAGTACTTC
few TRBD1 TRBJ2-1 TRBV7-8 CASRLDRDYNEQFF TGTGCCAGCAGGTTGGACAGGGATTACAATGAGCAGTTCTTC
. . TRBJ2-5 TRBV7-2 CASSATGTIGETQYF TGTGCCAGCAGCGCGACCGGGACAATCGGGGAGACCCAGTACTTC
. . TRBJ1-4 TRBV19 CASPRVDSTNEKLFF TGTGCCAGTCCCCGGGTTGACTCAACTAATGAAAAACTGTTTTTT
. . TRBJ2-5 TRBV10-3 CAISEPTSGHLEETQYF TGTGCCATCAGTGAGCCAACCTCGGGACATCTAGAAGAGACCCAGTACTTC